This T cell receptor beta chain was documented in a study of Ad26.COV2.S vaccination and SARS-CoV-2 variants. Study results and limitations: Substantial response breadth was reportedly seen for spike-specific CD8+ and CD4+ T cells after vaccination.

Deletions cut 9 bases from V and 7 bases from J, with 13 bases between. The CDR3 contains 11 residues. Libraries were prepared by immunoSEQ multiplex PCR; TCRdb keeps only in-frame clonotypes and omits some of them. The sample has about 350,000 clones; about 88% are singletons. The treatment denotes: 19 received Ad26.COV2.S at low or high dose, single or two shots; 5 received placebo; per-sample allocation not given. Day 63 after the first vaccine or placebo injection was the time point for sampling. Of note for this clone: Its antigen is still unknown.

The clonotype was recovered from a person between 18 and 65 years old who received the Ad26.COV2.S COVID-19 vaccine or a placebo. The sample was peripheral blood, taken in a trial of Ad26.COV2.S vaccine versus placebo. This chain joins TRBV5-3 and TRBJ1-1, with D possibly matching TRBD1 (6 bases). TRBV5-3 is assigned to the ORF class and has an uncertain function. CDR3: CATRQDLEAFF. The CDR3 DNA sequence: TGTGCCACCCGACAGGATCTTGAAGCTTTCTTT.